This TCR beta chain was identified in a study of blood T cell repertoires in COVID-19. Study-wide background: COVID-19 samples, acute and convalescent, were from the United States, Italy and Spain. In each case, the material was cDNA or gDNA derived from T cells, B-cell-depleted T cells, or PBMCs.

This clone was picked up one time. Clones were read by immunoSEQ multiplex PCR, and TCRdb kept only the in-frame ones, dropping some. The sample lists around 200,000 clones, approximately 87% occurring once. V lost 0 bases to trimming and J lost 2 bases, with 6 bases between them. This CDR3 comprises 13 residues. Germline values: CDR1 SGHDT, CDR2 YYEEEE. The sequenced material came from peripheral blood. The rearrangement links TRBV5-6 to TRBJ2-7; D gene unclear. This sequence was found in a man aged 70 or older with active or convalescent COVID-19. In DNA, the CDR3 is TGTGCCAGCAGCTTGGCAGGAACCTACGAGCAGTACTTC. Translating gives CASSLAGTYEQYF.